This T cell receptor (beta chain) appears in the sequencing data of a study of T-cell memory formation after mild COVID-19 (dated by TCRdb to about 2021). Study-level background: TCR sequence clusters from the two donors were found to be largely donor specific. In a couple of donors, T-cell clones that expanded and contracted after mild COVID-19 were tracked by sequencing TCRalpha and TCRbeta repertoires over time. The cohort was made up of two young adult volunteers, one female and one male, who were previously healthy.

Sequencing was performed on an Illumina NovaSeq 6000. Using 5'RACE with constant-segment primers, TCRalpha and TCRbeta cDNA libraries were constructed, with sample barcodes and unique molecular identifiers added in the process. RNA was extracted from every sample with Trizol reagent. Library amplification was performed in two PCR steps, and a second sample barcode and Illumina TruSeq adapters were introduced in the second step. The libraries were sequenced on an Illumina NovaSeq using 2 x 150 bp paired-end reads. As for the authors' bioinformatics: The reads were demultiplexed and collapsed into UMI-guided consensus sequences using migec v1.2.7. Using mixcr v2.1.11, the UMI consensuses were aligned to TRA and TRB V and J templates and assembled into clonotypes. A clonotype was counted as expanded or contracted only if both edgeR and NoisET called the change significant, with noise models trained on biological replicates. For edgeR calls, a false discovery rate-adjusted p below 0.01 and a log2 fold-change threshold of 1 were applied. PCA with hierarchical clustering of max-normalized trajectories of the 1000 most abundant clonotypes was used as exploratory dynamics analysis. Separately sequenced CD4+ and CD8+ repertoires were used to assign a CD4 or CD8 phenotype to each responding clone. In-frame beta chains were kept once TCRdb had trimmed the public reads at Q25 with fastp and called clones with MiXCR. Rows are combined by CDR3 protein, so each entry shows the most common genes and DNA. The V and J calls were not made by the authors but by TCRdb's processing. In all, the sample holds 100,000 to 150,000 distinct CDR3 sequences, and about 5.9% of those were seen once. Of the sample, approximately 2% is held by the ten largest clones.

Looking up the germline V gene yields CDR1 SGHRS and CDR2 YFSETQ. V drops 0 bases and J drops 4 bases, leaving 8 bases in between. Reading from cysteine to phenylalanine, the CDR3 counts 14 amino acids. The retained sequence is limited to the CDR3, 42 bases, with the frame set at the first base. The research as a whole found: SARS-CoV-2 specificity of the second-wave clones peaking on day 37 was not confirmed. The study covered only a couple of mild cases, and larger cohorts including severe cases with pre-infection samples were considered necessary. Contracting CD4+ clones turned up mainly in the CM and EM memory subsets, whereas EMRA was where CD8+ clones were enriched. Some responding clones were found in pre-infection memory, which suggests that pre-existing cross-reactive memory T cells took part in the SARS-CoV-2 response. Clones that contracted from day 15 to 85 showed balanced CD4/CD8 phenotypes, whereas a second wave of clones that expanded from day 15 to 37 leaned towards CD4+.

This clonotype was counted ten times or more. Its antigen is unknown. No much larger clonotype is one base removed from it; base qualities were not supplied. PBMCs were isolated by Ficoll-Paque density gradient centrifugation. The clonotype originates from an adult woman who had mild COVID-19 (a few samples of this study predate the infection). The sample titles of this study are shuffled in the database, so cell type and time point are left out; the donor was told from shared clones. This chain joins TRBV5-1 to TRBJ2-1; there is no confident call for the D gene. Specimen: PBMCs or a T cell subset sorted from them (not recorded which). CDR3 region: CASSLGQAYNEQFF. The DNA reads TGCGCCAGCAGCTTGGGGCAGGCTTACAATGAGCAGTTCTTC.